A single T cell receptor (beta chain) is shown here with its context. As yet, its antigen is unknown. The sample comes from a study of response to subunit inactivated influenza vaccine. Broader study findings: Researchers suggested that each seasonal influenza vaccination recruits few new T cells.

TCRdb processed the RT-PCR reads anew with MiXCR; each CDR3 protein has one entry. The sample holds about 530,000 distinct CDR3 sequences, approximately 13% seen once. Germline CDR1 is SGDLS and CDR2 is YYNGEE. The V end lost 0 bases, the J end lost 6 bases, and 16 bases lay between the germline ends. The CDR3 is 16 amino acids. This specimen consisted of PBMCs from blood, obtained about 6 weeks after vaccination. The chain recombines TRBV9 with TRBJ2-1, with D possibly matching TRBD2 (6 bases). This clonotype originated in a man aged 45-65 years who received an inactivated influenza vaccine. The CDR3 spells CASSVVGSVSSNEQFF. CDR3 in DNA: TGTGCCAGCAGCGTAGTCGGGAGCGTATCATCCAATGAGCAGTTCTTC.